Each of the 20 T cell receptor beta chains below was sequenced from the same sample in a study of blood T cell repertoires in COVID-19. The protocol was immunoSEQ multiplex PCR, while the TCRdb copy is restricted to in-frame clones and leaves out a portion. The profile shows about 180,000 clones, about four fifths of them singletons. Sequences were obtained from peripheral blood. These receptor sequences come from a woman aged 70-85 years with COVID-19, enrolled during active disease.

Concerning this clone itself: This sample also contains other DNA sequences that code for the same CDR3. The rearrangement uses TRBV28 and TRBJ1-3; no reliable D call. V was clipped by 6 bases and J by 4 bases, with 13 bases between them. Germline V gives CDR1 MDHEN, CDR2 SYDVKM. The CDR3 contains 14 residues. In DNA form, the CDR3 reads TGTGCCAGCAGACCGGGAGGGTCCGGAAACACCATATATTTT. It specifies CASRPGGSGNTIYF.

A single count supports this clone. J is TRBJ1-6 and V is TRBV2, with D possibly TRBD1 on 5 matching bases. CDR3 length: 13 amino acids. Per germline, CDR1 SNHLY and CDR2 FYNNEI. Trimming took 2 bases from V and 10 from J, leaving 9 bases between them. This chain's CDR3 is CASSENRPSPLHF. CDR3 coding DNA: TGTGCCAGCAGTGAAAACAGGCCGTCACCCCTCCACTTT.

This clone was counted ten times or more. The gene calls are TRBV6-5 and TRBJ1-1; no reliable D call. The germline V and J ends were trimmed by 5 bases and 0 bases, with 13 bases remaining between them. This CDR3 is 15 amino acids long. Germline-derived CDR1 and CDR2 are MNHEY and SVGAGI. The CDR3 region is CASSTLANMNTEAFF. Here the CDR3 DNA reads TGTGCCAGCAGTACACTAGCCAACATGAACACTGAAGCTTTCTTT.

The chain carries TRBV15 and TRBJ1-5, with D perhaps TRBD1 (6 bases). The CDR3 is 14 amino acids. The germline CDR1 and CDR2 sequences are LNHNV and YYDKDF (reference sequence). Trimming pared 7 bases from V and 2 bases from J, leaving 12 bases between. CDR3 sequence reads: CATTTGNGNQPQHF. CDR3 nucleotides: TGTGCCACCACCACAGGGAACGGCAATCAGCCCCAGCATTTT. The whole variable domain, remainder taken from reference TRBV15 and TRBJ1-5, is DAMVIQNPRYQVTQFGKPVTLSCSQTLNHNVMYWYQQKSSQAPKLLFHYYDKDFNNEADTPDNFQSRRPNTSFCFLDIRSPGLGDTAMYLCATTTGNGNQPQHFGDGTRLSIL.

This clone came up once. The chain recombines TRBV15 with TRBJ2-3; TRBD2 aligns across 14 bases. With 8 bases clipped from V and 2 bases from J, the junction kept 3 bases outside the gene matches. The CDR3 covers 15 residues. The germline V gene encodes CDR1 LNHNV and CDR2 YYDKDF (reference sequence). This CDR3 reads CATATSGRATDTQYF. CDR3 DNA sequence: TGTGCCACCGCGACTAGCGGGAGGGCCACAGATACGCAGTATTTT.

This sequence joins TRBV6-5 and TRBJ1-1; D unclear. The CDR3 totals 14 residues. Germline V CDR1 and CDR2: MNHEY, SVGAGI. The germline V and J ends were trimmed by 0 bases and 4 bases, with 9 bases remaining between them. The CDR3, as DNA: TGTGCCAGCAGTTACTCACGGACTAGCACTGAAGCTTTCTTT. This codes for CASSYSRTSTEAFF.

The sample holds one count of this clone. The J gene is TRBJ2-1, the V gene TRBV19; 9 bases are shared with TRBD2. This CDR3 has 15 residues. The J segment lost 4 bases and the V segment lost 9 bases, leaving 10 bases of the junction unmatched. Per germline, CDR1 LNHDA and CDR2 SQIVND (reference sequence). The chain's CDR3 is CASRSGLANYNEQFF. CDR3 sequence (DNA): TGTGCCAGCCGGTCGGGACTAGCTAATTACAATGAGCAGTTCTTC.

The chain carries TRBV5-6 and TRBJ2-2; TRBD2 is a possible D gene (5 bases). CDR3 size: 17 residues. V shed 2 bases and J shed 2 bases, with 16 bases lying between them. Per the germline V gene, CDR1 is SGHDT and CDR2 is YYEEEE. In DNA, the CDR3 is TGTGCCAGCAGCTTTTTTATGGGTAGCGCCAACACCGGGGAGCTGTTTTTT. This sequence encodes CASSFFMGSANTGELFF.

The chain carries TRBV19 and TRBJ1-3, with D hard to call. Germline CDR1 reads LNHDA; CDR2 reads SQIVND (reference sequence). Trimming cost V 7 bases and J 3 bases, with 10 bases left between them. The CDR3 sequence is 13 residues long. The CDR3 sequence: CASITDFGNTIYF. CDR3 nucleotides: TGTGCCAGTATTACGGACTTTGGAAACACCATATATTTT. Full variable domain (missing parts from reference TRBV19 and TRBJ1-3): DGGITQSPKYLFRKEGQNVTLSCEQNLNHDAMYWYRQDPGQGLRLIYYSQIVNDFQKGDIAEGYSVSREKKESFPLTVTSAQKNPTAFYLCASITDFGNTIYFGEGSWLTVV.

This rearrangement joins TRBV5-4 to TRBJ2-7; the match to TRBD1 covers 7 bases. Germline assignment: CDR1 SGHNT and CDR2 YYREEE (reference sequence). The CDR3 loop spans 15 amino acids. The ends lost 5 bases at V and 2 bases at J; junction bases unmatched: 10. The CDR3, as DNA: TGTGCCAGCAGAGCCGGGACAGCCGACGCCTACGAGCAGTACTTC. Encoded protein: CASRAGTADAYEQYF.

The V gene is TRBV6-5, the J gene TRBJ2-7; TRBD1 is a possible D gene (6 bases). The CDR3 runs to 13 residues. Trimming removed 7 bases from V and 9 bases from J, with 19 bases in between. The germline CDR1 and CDR2 sequences are MNHEY and SVGAGI. The CDR3 region is CASKGPGERGQYF. The CDR3 bases are TGTGCCAGCAAGGGGCCAGGGGAAAGGGGGCAGTACTTC.

The V call is TRBV18, the J call TRBJ2-6; 12 bases align to TRBD2. The germline V gene has CDR1 KGHSH and CDR2 LQKENI. This CDR3 spans 21 amino acids. Trimming at V came to 3 bases and at J to 2 bases, leaving 14 bases not matched to a gene. The DNA of the CDR3 is TGTGCCAGCTCACCCGTTTGGGGAATAGGACTAGCGGGAACTGGGGCCAACGTCCTGACTTTC. Amino acid sequence: CASSPVWGIGLAGTGANVLTF.

This clone was picked up one time. The chain is built from TRBV7-9 and TRBJ2-2; the D gene is possibly TRBD1 (6 bases). CDR3 length: 16 residues. Germline loops: CDR1 SEHNR, CDR2 FQNEAQ (reference sequence). Trimming took off 2 bases at V and 2 bases at J, with 12 bases between the two ends. The CDR3: CASSLSSRGNTGELFF. The CDR3, as DNA: TGTGCCAGCAGCTTATCTAGCAGGGGTAACACCGGGGAGCTGTTTTTT.

In DNA, the CDR3 is TGTGCCAGCAGCCGACTAGCGGGAGCAGATACGCAGTATTTT. Its translation is CASSRLAGADTQYF. The chain links TRBV5-8 to TRBJ2-3; 12 bases map to TRBD2. With 4 bases clipped from V and 4 bases from J, the junction kept 1 base outside the gene matches. The CDR3 totals 14 residues. CDR1 is SGHTS, CDR2 YDEGEE, per germline.

This clone was observed once. This chain links TRBV28 with TRBJ2-4; 9 bases fit TRBD2. Germline loops: CDR1 MDHEN, CDR2 SYDVKM. The trim removed 4 bases at V and 7 bases at J, leaving 2 bases unmatched. The CDR3 is made up of 13 amino acids. The CDR3 protein is CASSWTSVNIQYF. CDR3 bases: TGTGCCAGCAGTTGGACTAGCGTCAACATTCAGTACTTC. Supplemented by reference TRBV28 and TRBJ2-4, the full variable domain reads DVKVTQSSRYLVKRTGEKVFLECVQDMDHENMFWYRQDPGLGLRLIYFSYDVKMKEKGDIPEGYSVSREKKERFSLILESASTNQTSMYLCASSWTSVNIQYFGAGTRLSVL.

This clone came up a few times. The chain employs TRBV4-3 and TRBJ2-7, with 7 nucleotides matching TRBD2. CDR3 length equals 15 residues. Germline V CDR1 and CDR2: LGHNA, YSLEER. The trim removed 0 bases at V and 5 bases at J, leaving 7 bases unmatched. CDR3 in DNA: TGCGCCAGCAGCCAAGAAAGGGCGGGAGAGGACGAGCAGTACTTC. Amino acid sequence: CASSQERAGEDEQYF.

This sequence joins TRBV7-9 and TRBJ2-7; 11 bases match TRBD2. V was clipped by 2 bases and J by 3 bases; unmatched bases: 9. This CDR3 has 17 residues. Germline CDR1 reads SEHNR; CDR2 reads FQNEAQ (reference sequence). The CDR3 nucleotides read TGTGCCAGCAGCTTAATACTCGAGACTAGCGGGGTCTACGAGCAGTACTTC. It specifies CASSLILETSGVYEQYF.

V gene TRBV27 combines with J gene TRBJ1-2; possibly TRBD1 for D (6 bases). Trimming left V 3 bases short and J 4 bases short, with 15 bases between. CDR1 and CDR2 from the germline V gene are MNHEY and SMNVEV (reference sequence). The CDR3 covers 15 residues. Here the CDR3 DNA reads TGTGCCAGCAGTTTGGGGGGGGCTCTCATCTATGGCTACACCTTC. Its translation is CASSLGGALIYGYTF.

The chain has TRBV10-3 and TRBJ2-1; 8 bases align to TRBD2. This CDR3 region has 19 residues. J was trimmed by 0 bases and V by 6 bases; bases with no gene match: 16. Germline V CDR1 and CDR2: ENHRY, SYGVKD. The CDR3 DNA reads as TGTGCCATCAGCCCCGGGGGTAGCGGGGAATCCCGCTCCTACAATGAGCAGTTCTTC. It is translated as CAISPGGSGESRSYNEQFF.

The chain employs TRBV18 and TRBJ2-1; 10 nucleotides align to TRBD1. CDR1 and CDR2 from the germline V gene are KGHSH and LQKENI. The CDR3 consists of 17 residues. V lost 3 bases and J lost 5; bases outside the gene matches: 10. The DNA for the CDR3 is TGTGCCAGCTCACCCTTTAAACCCGGGACAGGGGACAATGAGCAGTTCTTC. Amino acids: CASSPFKPGTGDNEQFF.